The 12 T cell receptor beta chains presented below share a single source sample, sequenced in a study of shared clonotypes between healthy human individuals. Sequenced by immunoSEQ multiplex PCR; TCRdb stores in-frame clones only, minus some. This table holds hundreds of thousands of clones, about 76% found once. Sequencing was done on a sample of PBMCs. Source of these receptors: a woman between 40 and 50 years old in good health. Some clones in this sample may be carry-over from other donors' samples.

This rearrangement joins TRBV6-6 to TRBJ1-4; the match to TRBD1 covers 8 bases. This CDR3 contains 16 residues. Trimming removed 3 bases from V and 4 bases from J; junction bases left unmatched: 7. Germline-derived CDR1 and CDR2 are MNHNY and SVGAGI (reference sequence). The DNA for the CDR3 is TGTGCCAGCAGTTATCGACAGGGGCAGGGTAATGAAAAACTGTTTTTT. Its protein product is CASSYRQGQGNEKLFF.

This sequence joins TRBV7-7 and TRBJ2-1; TRBD2 agrees at 9 bases. The germline V gene encodes CDR1 SSHAT and CDR2 FNYEAQ (reference sequence). V dropped 4 bases and J dropped 9; count of bases not matched to a gene: 10. The CDR3 extends over 15 amino acids. The CDR3 nucleotides are TGTGCCAGCAGCTCGGATAGCGGGAGTGACGCTGAGCAGTTCTTC. Translating gives CASSSDSGSDAEQFF.

This sequence joins TRBV2 and TRBJ1-2; D uncertain. Germline V CDR1 and CDR2: SNHLY, FYNNEI. The CDR3 runs 13 residues. V lost 7 bases to trimming and J lost 0 bases, with 9 bases between them. The CDR3 nucleotides read TGTGCCAGCAATCCAGAACCTAACTATGGCTACACCTTC. Translation gives CASNPEPNYGYTF. Variable domain in full (rest from reference TRBV2 and TRBJ1-2): EPEVTQTPSHQVTQMGQEVILRCVPISNHLYFYWYRQILGQKVEFLVSFYNNEISEKSEIFDDQFSVERPDGSNFTLKIRSTKLEDSAMYFCASNPEPNYGYTFGSGTRLTVV.

For this clone: The junction departs from germline at one end; a sequencing error may be responsible. This chain links TRBV5-5 with TRBJ2-7; no clear D gene. In germline, CDR1 is SGHKS, CDR2 YYEKEE (reference sequence). The CDR3 length is 14 residues. CDR3 DNA sequence: TGTGCCAGCAGCTTGGCATGGCTGTCCTACGGGCAGTACTTC. This encodes CASSLAWLSYGQYF.

This chain joins TRBV7-2 and TRBJ2-6; maybe TRBD2 (7 bases). Germline V lookup: CDR1 SGHTA, CDR2 FQGNSA. V dropped 5 bases and J dropped 0 bases, with 11 bases sitting between them. There are 16 residues in the CDR3. The CDR3 sequence: CASSQRGGSGANVLTF. The CDR3 nucleotides read TGTGCCAGCAGCCAAAGGGGGGGCTCTGGGGCCAACGTCCTGACTTTC.

This chain links TRBV29-1 with TRBJ2-5; 7 nucleotides align to TRBD1. V lost 7 bases and J lost 5; bases outside the gene matches: 7. The CDR3 extends over 12 amino acids. Germline V gives CDR1 SQVTM, CDR2 ANQGSEA. The DNA for the CDR3 is TGCAGCGGGTACAGGGGTGTGGAGACCCAGTACTTC. Protein product: CSGYRGVETQYF.

This chain uses TRBV5-1 with TRBJ2-7, with 8 bases aligning to TRBD1. CDR3 size: 14 residues. V trimming: 2 bases; J trimming: 2 bases; junction bases outside the gene matches: 3. Germline CDR1 and CDR2: SGHRS and YFSETQ. Here the CDR3 reads CASSLLQGAYEQYF. CDR3 nucleotides: TGCGCCAGCAGCTTACTACAGGGGGCCTACGAGCAGTACTTC. Filled out from reference TRBV5-1 and TRBJ2-7, the complete variable domain reads KAGVTQTPRYLIKTRGQQVTLSCSPISGHRSVSWYQQTPGQGLQFLFEYFSETQRNKGNFPGRFSGRQFSNSRSEMNVSTLELGDSALYLCASSLLQGAYEQYFGPGTRLTVT.

The CDR3 nucleotides are TGTGCCAGCAGGATTGGGGGAGGCGCCGGGGAGCTGTTTTTT. Protein sequence: CASRIGGGAGELFF. The chain employs TRBV4-2 and TRBJ2-2; D might be TRBD2 (6 bases). This CDR3 has 14 amino acids. Trimming shortened V by 6 bases and J by 6 bases, and 14 bases separated the two germline ends. CDR1 is LGHNA and CDR2 is YNFKEQ in the germline V gene.

This chain joins TRBV12-5 and TRBJ2-2, with 7 bases fitting TRBD2. The CDR3 is 17 amino acids. From germline, CDR1 is LGHNT and CDR2 FRNRAP. DNA of the CDR3: TGTGCCCTAATACCCCCCCCTGGGAGGGCCTATACCGGGGAGCTGTTTTTT. Translating gives CALIPPPGRAYTGELFF.

The chain carries TRBV28 and TRBJ2-3; D may be TRBD1 (5 bases). V lost 6 bases, J lost 2 bases, and 9 bases lay in between. The V gene's germline CDR1 is MDHEN and CDR2 SYDVKM. The CDR3 runs to 13 residues. CDR3 loop: CASSRADTDTQYF. The CDR3 DNA reads as TGTGCCAGCAGCAGGGCCGACACAGATACGCAGTATTTT.

This chain joins TRBV11-3 and TRBJ2-6, with a weak D call TRBD2 (5 bases). Germline values: CDR1 SGHNT, CDR2 YENEEA. Trimming took off 4 bases at V and 0 bases at J, with 10 bases between the two ends. The CDR3 length is 16 residues. CDR3 loop: CASSSEAASGANVLTF. CDR3 DNA: TGTGCCAGCAGCTCCGAAGCGGCCTCTGGGGCCAACGTCCTGACTTTC. The complete variable domain, with remaining parts taken from reference TRBV11-3 and TRBJ2-6, reads EAGVVQSPRYKIIEKKQPVAFWCNPISGHNTLYWYLQNLGQGPELLIRYENEEAVDDSQLPKDRFSAERLKGVDSTLKIQPAELGDSAVYLCASSSEAASGANVLTFGAGSRLTVL.

V is TRBV6-5 and J is TRBJ2-7; tentatively, D is TRBD1 (6 bases). The germline gives CDR1 MNHEY, CDR2 SVGAGI. CDR3 length: 12 amino acids. Trimming took 6 bases from V and 2 from J, leaving 8 bases between them. The CDR3 sequence: CASRGQPYEQYF. CDR3 coding DNA: TGTGCCAGCAGAGGACAGCCCTACGAGCAGTACTTC.